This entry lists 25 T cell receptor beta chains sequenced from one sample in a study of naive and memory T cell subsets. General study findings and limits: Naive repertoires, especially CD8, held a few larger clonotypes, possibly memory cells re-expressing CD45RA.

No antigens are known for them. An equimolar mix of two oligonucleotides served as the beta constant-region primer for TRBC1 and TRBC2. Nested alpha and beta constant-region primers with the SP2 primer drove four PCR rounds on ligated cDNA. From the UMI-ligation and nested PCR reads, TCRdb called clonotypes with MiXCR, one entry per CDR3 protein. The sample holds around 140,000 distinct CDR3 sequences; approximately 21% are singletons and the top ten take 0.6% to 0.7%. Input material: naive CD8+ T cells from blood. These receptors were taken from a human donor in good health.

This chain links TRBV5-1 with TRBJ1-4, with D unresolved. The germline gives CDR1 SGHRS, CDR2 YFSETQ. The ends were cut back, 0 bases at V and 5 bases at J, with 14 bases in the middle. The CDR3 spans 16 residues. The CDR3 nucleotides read TGCGCCAGCAGCTTGGCCGAGGACGGAACGAATGAAAAACTGTTTTTT. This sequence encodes CASSLAEDGTNEKLFF.

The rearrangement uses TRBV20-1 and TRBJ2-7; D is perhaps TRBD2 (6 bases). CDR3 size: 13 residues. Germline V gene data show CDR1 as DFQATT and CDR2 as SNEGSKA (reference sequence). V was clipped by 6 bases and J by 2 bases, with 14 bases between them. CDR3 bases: TGCAGTGCAGAGAGCGGGTCGACCTACGAGCAGTACTTC. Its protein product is CSAESGSTYEQYF.

The CDR3 sequence: CASSLAREQFF. In DNA, the CDR3 is TGTGCCAGCAGCTTAGCAAGGGAGCAGTTCTTC. The rearrangement joins TRBV11-2 to TRBJ2-1; no definite D call. Germline assignment: CDR1 SGHAT and CDR2 FQNNGV. Trimming took 1 base from V and 10 from J, leaving 5 bases between them. The CDR3 runs to 11 residues.

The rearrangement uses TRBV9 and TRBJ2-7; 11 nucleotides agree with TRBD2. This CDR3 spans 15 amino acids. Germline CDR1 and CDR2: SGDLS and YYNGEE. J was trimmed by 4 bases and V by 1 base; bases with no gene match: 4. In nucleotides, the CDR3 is TGTGCCAGCAGCGTAACTAGCGGGAGTTTGTACGAGCAGTACTTC. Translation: CASSVTSGSLYEQYF.

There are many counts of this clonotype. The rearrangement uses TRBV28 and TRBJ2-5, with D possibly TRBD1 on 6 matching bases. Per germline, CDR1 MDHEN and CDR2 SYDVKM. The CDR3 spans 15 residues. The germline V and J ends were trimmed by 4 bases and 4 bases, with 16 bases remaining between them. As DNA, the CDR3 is TGTGCCAGCAGTTCACAGGGTTTAGCAGGAGAGACCCAGTACTTC. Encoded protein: CASSSQGLAGETQYF.

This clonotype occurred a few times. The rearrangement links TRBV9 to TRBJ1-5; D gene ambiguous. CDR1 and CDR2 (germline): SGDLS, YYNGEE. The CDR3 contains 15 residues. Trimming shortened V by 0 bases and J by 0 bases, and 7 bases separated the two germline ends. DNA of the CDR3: TGTGCCAGCAGCGTAGATGGAAATAGCAATCAGCCCCAGCATTTT. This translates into CASSVDGNSNQPQHF.

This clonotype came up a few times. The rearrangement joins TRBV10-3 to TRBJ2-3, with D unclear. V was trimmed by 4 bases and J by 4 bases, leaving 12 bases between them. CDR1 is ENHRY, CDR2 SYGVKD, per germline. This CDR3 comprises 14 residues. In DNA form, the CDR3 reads TGTGCCATCAGTGCCCTGCTTGAGGCAGATACGCAGTATTTT. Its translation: CAISALLEADTQYF.

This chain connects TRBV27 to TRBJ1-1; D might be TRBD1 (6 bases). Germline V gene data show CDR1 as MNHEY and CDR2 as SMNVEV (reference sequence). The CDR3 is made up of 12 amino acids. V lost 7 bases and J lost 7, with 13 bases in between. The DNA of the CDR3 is TGTGCCAGCATATCAGACAGGTATGAAGCTTTCTTT. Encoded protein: CASISDRYEAFF.

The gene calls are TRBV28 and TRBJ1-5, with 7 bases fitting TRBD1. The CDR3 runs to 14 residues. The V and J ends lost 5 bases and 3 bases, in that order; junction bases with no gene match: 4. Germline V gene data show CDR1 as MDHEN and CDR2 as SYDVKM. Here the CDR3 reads CASSMGQPNQPQHF. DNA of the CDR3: TGTGCCAGCAGTATGGGACAGCCCAATCAGCCCCAGCATTTT.

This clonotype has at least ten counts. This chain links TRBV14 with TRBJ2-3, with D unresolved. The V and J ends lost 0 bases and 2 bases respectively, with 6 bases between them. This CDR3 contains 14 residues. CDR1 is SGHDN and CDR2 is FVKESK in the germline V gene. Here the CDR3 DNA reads TGTGCCAGCAGCCAAGAGAGATACACAGATACGCAGTATTTT. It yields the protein CASSQERYTDTQYF.

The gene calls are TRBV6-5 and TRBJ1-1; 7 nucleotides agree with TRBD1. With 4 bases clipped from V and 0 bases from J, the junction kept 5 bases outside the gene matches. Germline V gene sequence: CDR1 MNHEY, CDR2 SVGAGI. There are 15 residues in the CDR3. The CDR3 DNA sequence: TGTGCCAGCAGTTTCAATCAGGGGGTGAACACTGAAGCTTTCTTT. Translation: CASSFNQGVNTEAFF.

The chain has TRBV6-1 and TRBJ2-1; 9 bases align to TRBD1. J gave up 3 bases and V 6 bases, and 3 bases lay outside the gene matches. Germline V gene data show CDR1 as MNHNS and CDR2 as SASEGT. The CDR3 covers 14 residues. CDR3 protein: CASSETGGYNEQFF. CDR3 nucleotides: TGTGCCAGCAGCGAGACAGGGGGCTACAATGAGCAGTTCTTC.

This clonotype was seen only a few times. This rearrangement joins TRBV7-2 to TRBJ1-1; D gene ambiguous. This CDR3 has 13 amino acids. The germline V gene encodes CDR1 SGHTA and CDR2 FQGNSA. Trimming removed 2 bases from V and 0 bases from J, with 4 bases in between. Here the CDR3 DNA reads TGTGCCAGCAGCTTATTCATGAACACTGAAGCTTTCTTT. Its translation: CASSLFMNTEAFF. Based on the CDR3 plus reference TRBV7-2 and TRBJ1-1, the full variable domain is GAGVSQSPSNKVTEKGKDVELRCDPISGHTALYWYRQSLGQGLEFLIYFQGNSAPDKSGLPSDRFSAERTGGSVSTLTIQRTQQEDSAVYLCASSLFMNTEAFFGQGTRLTVV.

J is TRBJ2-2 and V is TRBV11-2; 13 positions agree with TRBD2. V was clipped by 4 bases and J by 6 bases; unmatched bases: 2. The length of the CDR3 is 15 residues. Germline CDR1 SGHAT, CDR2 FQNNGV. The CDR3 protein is CASSSTSGRAGELFF. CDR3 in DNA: TGTGCCAGCAGCTCCACTAGCGGGAGGGCCGGGGAGCTGTTTTTT.

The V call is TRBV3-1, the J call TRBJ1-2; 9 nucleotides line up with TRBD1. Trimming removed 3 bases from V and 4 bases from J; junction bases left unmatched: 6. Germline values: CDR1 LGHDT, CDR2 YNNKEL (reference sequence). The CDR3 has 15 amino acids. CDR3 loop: CASSQPGQGIYGYTF. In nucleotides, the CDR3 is TGTGCCAGCAGCCAGCCGGGACAGGGAATCTATGGCTACACCTTC.

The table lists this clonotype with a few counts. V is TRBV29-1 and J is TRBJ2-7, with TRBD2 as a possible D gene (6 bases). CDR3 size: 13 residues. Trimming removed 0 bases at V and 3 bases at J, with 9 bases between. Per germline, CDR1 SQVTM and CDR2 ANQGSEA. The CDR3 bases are TGCAGCGTTGAAGACCCCGGGAGCTACGAGCAGTACTTC. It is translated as CSVEDPGSYEQYF.

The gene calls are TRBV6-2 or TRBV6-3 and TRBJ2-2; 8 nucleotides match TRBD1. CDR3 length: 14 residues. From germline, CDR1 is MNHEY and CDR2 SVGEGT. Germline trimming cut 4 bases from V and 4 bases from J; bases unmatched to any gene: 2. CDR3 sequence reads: CASSSTGGTGELFF. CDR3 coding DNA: TGTGCCAGCAGTTCCACAGGGGGCACCGGGGAGCTGTTTTTT.

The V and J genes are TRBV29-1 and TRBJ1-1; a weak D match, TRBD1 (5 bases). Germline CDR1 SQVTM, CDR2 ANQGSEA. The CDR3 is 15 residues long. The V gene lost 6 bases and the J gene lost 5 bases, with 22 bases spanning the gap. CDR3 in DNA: TGCAGCGTACCCACTTCTAGGGGCTCTGGGACTGAAGCTTTCTTT. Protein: CSVPTSRGSGTEAFF.

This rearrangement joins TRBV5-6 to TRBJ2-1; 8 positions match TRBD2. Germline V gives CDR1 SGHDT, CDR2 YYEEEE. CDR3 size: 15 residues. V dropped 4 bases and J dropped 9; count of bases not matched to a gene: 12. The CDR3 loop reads CASSPDQGLVSEQFF. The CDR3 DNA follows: TGTGCCAGCAGCCCGGACCAGGGACTAGTTAGTGAGCAGTTCTTC.

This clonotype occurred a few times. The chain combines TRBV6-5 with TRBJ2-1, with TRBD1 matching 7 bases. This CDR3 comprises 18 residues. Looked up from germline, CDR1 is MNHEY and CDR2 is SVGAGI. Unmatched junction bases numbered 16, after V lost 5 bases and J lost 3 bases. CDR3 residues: CASSPMGPTGSYYNEQFF. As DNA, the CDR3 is TGTGCCAGCAGTCCCATGGGGCCGACAGGGTCCTACTACAATGAGCAGTTCTTC.

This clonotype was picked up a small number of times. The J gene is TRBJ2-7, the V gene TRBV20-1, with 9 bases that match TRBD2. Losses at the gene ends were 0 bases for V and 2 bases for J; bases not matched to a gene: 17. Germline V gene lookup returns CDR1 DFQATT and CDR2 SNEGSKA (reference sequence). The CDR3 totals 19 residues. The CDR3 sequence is CSARDWETSGKGNPYEQYF. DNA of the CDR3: TGCAGTGCTAGAGACTGGGAGACTAGCGGAAAGGGAAACCCCTACGAGCAGTACTTC.

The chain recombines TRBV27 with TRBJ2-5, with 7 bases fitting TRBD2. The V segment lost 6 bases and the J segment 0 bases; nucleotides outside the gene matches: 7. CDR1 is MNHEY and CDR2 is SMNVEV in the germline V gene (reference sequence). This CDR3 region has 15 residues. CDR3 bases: TGTGCCAGCAGCAGCGGGACCATGTACCAAGAGACCCAGTACTTC. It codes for CASSSGTMYQETQYF.

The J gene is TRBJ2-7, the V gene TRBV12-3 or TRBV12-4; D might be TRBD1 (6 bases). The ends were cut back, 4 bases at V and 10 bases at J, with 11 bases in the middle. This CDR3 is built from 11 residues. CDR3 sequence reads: CASSSGGGQYF. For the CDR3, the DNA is TGTGCCAGCAGTTCCGGTGGGGGCCAGTACTTC.

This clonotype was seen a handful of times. CDR3 sequence reads: CASSTGQELNSPLHF. DNA of the CDR3: TGTGCCAGCAGCACCGGACAGGAGCTAAATTCACCCCTCCACTTT. This sequence joins TRBV5-6 and TRBJ1-6; 7 bases line up with TRBD1. J lost 7 bases, V lost 4 bases, and 8 bases had no gene match. The CDR3 spans 15 residues. Germline CDR1 SGHDT, CDR2 YYEEEE.

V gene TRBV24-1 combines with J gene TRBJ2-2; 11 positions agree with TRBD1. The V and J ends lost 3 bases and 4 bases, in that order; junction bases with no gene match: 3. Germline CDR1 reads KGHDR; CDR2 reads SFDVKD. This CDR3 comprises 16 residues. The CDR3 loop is CATSDTGTGGTGELFF. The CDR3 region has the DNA TGTGCCACCAGTGATACCGGGACAGGGGGCACCGGGGAGCTGTTTTTT.